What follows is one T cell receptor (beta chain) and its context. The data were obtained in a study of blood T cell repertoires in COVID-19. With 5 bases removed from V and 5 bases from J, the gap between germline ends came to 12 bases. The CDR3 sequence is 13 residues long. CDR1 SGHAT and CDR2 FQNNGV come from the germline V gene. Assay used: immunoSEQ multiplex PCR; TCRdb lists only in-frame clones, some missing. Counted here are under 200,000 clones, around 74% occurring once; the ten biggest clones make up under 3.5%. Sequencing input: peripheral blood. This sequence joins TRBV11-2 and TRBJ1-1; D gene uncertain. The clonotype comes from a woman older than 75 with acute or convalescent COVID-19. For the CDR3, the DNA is TGTGCCAGCAGCGCGGGTGGAGGGACTGAAGCTTTCTTT. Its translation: CASSAGGGTEAFF.